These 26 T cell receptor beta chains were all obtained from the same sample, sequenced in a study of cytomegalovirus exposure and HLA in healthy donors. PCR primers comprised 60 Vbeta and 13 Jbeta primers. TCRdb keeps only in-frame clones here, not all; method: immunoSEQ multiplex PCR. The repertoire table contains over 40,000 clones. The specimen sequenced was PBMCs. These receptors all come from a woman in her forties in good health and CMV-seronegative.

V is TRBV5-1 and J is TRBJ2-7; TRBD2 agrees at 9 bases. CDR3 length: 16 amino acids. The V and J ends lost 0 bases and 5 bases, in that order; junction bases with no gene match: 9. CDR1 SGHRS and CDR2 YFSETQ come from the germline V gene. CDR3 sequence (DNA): TGCGCCAGCAGCTTGGTAGCGGGAGCGGGAATGGACGAGCAGTACTTC. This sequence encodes CASSLVAGAGMDEQYF.

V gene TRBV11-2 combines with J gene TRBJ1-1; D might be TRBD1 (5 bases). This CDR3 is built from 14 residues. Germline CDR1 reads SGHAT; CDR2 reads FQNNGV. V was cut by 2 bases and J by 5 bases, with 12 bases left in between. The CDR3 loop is CASSLTIGTTEAFF. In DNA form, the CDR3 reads TGTGCCAGCAGCTTAACAATCGGGACTACTGAAGCTTTCTTT.

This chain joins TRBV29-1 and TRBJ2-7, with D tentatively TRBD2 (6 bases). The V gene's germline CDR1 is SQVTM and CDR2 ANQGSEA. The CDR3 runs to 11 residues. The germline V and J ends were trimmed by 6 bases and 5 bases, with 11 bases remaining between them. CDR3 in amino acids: CSVGGVNEQYF. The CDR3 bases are TGCAGCGTGGGGGGAGTAAACGAGCAGTACTTC.

CDR3 sequence: CSAADTAGEKLFF. In nucleotides, the CDR3 is TGCAGCGCCGCGGACACGGCCGGGGAAAAACTGTTTTTT. J is TRBJ1-4 and V is TRBV29-1, with D tentatively TRBD1 (5 bases). CDR3 length: 13 amino acids. V gave up 7 bases and J gave up 8 bases, with 17 bases separating them. CDR1 and CDR2 (germline): SQVTM, ANQGSEA.

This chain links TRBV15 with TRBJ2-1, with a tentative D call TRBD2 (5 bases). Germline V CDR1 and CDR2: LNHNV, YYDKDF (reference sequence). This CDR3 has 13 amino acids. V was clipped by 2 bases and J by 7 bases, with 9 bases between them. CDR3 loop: CATSRPGLNEQFF. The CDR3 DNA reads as TGTGCCACCAGCAGACCCGGACTGAATGAGCAGTTCTTC.

The CDR3, as DNA: TGCGCCAGCAGCTTGGACAGAACCCGCTATGGCTACACCTTC. It is translated as CASSLDRTRYGYTF. The chain couples TRBV5-1 to TRBJ1-2; unclear D gene. V dropped 0 bases and J dropped 4 bases, with 10 bases sitting between them. Per the germline V gene, CDR1 is SGHRS and CDR2 is YFSETQ. The CDR3 extends over 14 amino acids.

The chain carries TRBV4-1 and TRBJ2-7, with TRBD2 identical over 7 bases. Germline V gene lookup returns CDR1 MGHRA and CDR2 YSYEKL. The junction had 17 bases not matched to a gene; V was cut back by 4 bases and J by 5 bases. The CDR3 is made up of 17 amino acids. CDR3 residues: CASSPTPPRGIGHEQYF. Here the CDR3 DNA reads TGCGCCAGCAGCCCCACACCCCCGCGGGGGATCGGCCACGAGCAGTACTTC.

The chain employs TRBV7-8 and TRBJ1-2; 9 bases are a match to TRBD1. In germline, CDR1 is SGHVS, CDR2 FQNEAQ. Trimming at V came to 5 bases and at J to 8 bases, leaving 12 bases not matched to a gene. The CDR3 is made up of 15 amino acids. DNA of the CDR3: TGTGCCAGCAGCCAAGTCCGGACAGGGGAGGAAGGCTACACCTTC. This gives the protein CASSQVRTGEEGYTF. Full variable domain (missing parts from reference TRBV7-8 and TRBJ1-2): GAGVSQSPRYKVAKRGQDVALRCDPISGHVSLFWYQQALGQGPEFLTYFQNEAQLDKSGLPSDRFFAERPEGSVSTLKIQRTQQEDSAVYLCASSQVRTGEEGYTFGSGTRLTVV.

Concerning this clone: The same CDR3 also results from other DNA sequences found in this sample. The chain's CDR3 is CASSRTGGTGVSGNTIYF. Here the CDR3 DNA reads TGTGCCAGCAGCCGAACAGGGGGGACAGGCGTCTCTGGAAACACCATATATTTT. The rearrangement joins TRBV2 to TRBJ1-3; 8 bases map to TRBD1. Trimming at V came to 6 bases and at J to 0 bases, leaving 13 bases not matched to a gene. Germline values: CDR1 SNHLY, CDR2 FYNNEI. The CDR3 runs to 18 residues.

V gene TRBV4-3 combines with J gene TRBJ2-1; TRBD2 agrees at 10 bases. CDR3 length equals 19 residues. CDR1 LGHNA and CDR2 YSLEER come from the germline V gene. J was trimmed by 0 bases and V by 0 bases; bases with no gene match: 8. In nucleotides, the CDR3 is TGCGCCAGCAGCCAAGATAGACTAGCGGGCGTAAGCTCCTACAATGAGCAGTTCTTC. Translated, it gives CASSQDRLAGVSSYNEQFF.

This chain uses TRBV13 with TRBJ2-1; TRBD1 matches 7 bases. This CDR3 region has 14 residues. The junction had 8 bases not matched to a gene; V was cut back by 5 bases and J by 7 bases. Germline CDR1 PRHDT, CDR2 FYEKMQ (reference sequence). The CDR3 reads CASSLRQGYNEQFF. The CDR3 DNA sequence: TGTGCCAGCAGCCTTCGACAGGGATATAATGAGCAGTTCTTC.

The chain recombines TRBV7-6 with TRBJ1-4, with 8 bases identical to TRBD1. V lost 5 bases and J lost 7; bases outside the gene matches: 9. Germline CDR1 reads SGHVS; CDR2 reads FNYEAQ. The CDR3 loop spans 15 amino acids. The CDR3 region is CASSLQDRVGEKLFF. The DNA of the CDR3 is TGTGCCAGCAGCCTACAGGACAGGGTGGGTGAAAAACTGTTTTTT.

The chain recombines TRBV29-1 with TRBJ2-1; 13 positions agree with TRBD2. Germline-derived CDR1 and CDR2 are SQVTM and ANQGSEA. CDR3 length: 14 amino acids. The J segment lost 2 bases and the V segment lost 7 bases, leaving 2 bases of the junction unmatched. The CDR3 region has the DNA TGCAGCGGAACTAGCGGGGGGGCCTACAATGAGCAGTTCTTC. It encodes CSGTSGGAYNEQFF.

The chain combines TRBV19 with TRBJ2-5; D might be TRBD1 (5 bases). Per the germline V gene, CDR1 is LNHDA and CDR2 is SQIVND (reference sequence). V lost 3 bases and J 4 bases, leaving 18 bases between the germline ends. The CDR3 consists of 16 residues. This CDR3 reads CASSMARAGSLETQYF. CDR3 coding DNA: TGTGCCAGTAGTATGGCCAGAGCAGGGTCGCTAGAGACCCAGTACTTC.

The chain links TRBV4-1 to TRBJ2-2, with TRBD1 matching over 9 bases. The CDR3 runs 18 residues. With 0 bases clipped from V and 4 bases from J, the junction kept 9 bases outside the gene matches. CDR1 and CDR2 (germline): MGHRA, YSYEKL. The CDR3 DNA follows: TGCGCCAGCAGCCAAGACGGCCTTGACAGGGGGAGCACCGGGGAGCTGTTTTTT. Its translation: CASSQDGLDRGSTGELFF.

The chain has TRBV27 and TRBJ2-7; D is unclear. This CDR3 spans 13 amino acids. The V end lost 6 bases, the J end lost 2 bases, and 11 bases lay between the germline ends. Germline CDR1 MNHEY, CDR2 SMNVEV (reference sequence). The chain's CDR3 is CASRGWATYEQYF. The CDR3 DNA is TGTGCCAGCAGGGGCTGGGCAACCTACGAGCAGTACTTC.

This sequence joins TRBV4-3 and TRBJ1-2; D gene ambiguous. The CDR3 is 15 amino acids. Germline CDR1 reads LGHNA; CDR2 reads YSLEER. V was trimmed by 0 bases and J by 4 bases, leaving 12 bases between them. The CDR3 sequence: CASSQDLSGIYGYTF. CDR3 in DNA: TGCGCCAGCAGCCAAGATCTATCGGGGATCTATGGCTACACCTTC.

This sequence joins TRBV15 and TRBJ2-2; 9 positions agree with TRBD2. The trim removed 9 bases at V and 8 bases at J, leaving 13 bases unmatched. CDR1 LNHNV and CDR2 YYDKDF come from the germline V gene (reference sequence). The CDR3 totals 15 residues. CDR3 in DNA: TGTGCCACGGGGAATGGCGGGAGGGCTTCGGGGGAGCTGTTTTTT. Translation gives CATGNGGRASGELFF.

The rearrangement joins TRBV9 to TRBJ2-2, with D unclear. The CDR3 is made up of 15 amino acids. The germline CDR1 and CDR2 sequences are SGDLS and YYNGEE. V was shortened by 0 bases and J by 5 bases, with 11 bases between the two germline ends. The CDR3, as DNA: TGTGCCAGCAGCGTAGATGAGACTTATACCGGGGAGCTGTTTTTT. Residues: CASSVDETYTGELFF.

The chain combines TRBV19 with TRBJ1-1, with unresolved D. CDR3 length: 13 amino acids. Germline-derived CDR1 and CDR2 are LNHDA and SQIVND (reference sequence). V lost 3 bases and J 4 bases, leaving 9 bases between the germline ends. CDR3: CASSMSGSTEAFF. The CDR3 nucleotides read TGTGCCAGTAGTATGAGCGGGTCCACTGAAGCTTTCTTT.

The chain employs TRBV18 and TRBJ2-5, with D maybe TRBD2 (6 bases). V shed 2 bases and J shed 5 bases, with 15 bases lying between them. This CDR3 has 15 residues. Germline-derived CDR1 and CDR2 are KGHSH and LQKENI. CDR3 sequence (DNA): TGTGCCAGCTCACCAAGATCGGGGGTTGGGGAGACCCAGTACTTC. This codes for CASSPRSGVGETQYF. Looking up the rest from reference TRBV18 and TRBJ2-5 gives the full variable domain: NAGVMQNPRHLVRRRGQEARLRCSPMKGHSHVYWYRQLPEEGLKFMVYLQKENIIDESGMPKERFSAEFPKEGPSILRIQQVVRGDSAAYFCASSPRSGVGETQYFGPGTRLLVL.

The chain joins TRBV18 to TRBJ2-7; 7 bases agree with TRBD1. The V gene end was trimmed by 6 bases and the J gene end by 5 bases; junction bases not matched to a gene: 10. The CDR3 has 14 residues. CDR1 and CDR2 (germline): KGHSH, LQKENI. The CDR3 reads CASSTSTGNNEQYF. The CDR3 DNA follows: TGTGCCAGCTCGACTTCGACAGGGAACAACGAGCAGTACTTC.

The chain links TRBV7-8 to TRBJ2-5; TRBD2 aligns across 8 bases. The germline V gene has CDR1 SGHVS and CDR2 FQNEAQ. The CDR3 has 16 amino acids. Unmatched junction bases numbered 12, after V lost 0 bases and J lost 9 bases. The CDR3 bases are TGTGCCAGCAGCTTAGCCGAAGCGGGGGCGAAAATGGCCCAGTACTTC. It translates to CASSLAEAGAKMAQYF.

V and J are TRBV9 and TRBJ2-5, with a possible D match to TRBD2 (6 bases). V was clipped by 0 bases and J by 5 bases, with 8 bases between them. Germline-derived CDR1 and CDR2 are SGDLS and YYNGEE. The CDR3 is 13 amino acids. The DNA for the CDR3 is TGTGCCAGCAGCGTAGGGACTAAGGAGACCCAGTACTTC. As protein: CASSVGTKETQYF.

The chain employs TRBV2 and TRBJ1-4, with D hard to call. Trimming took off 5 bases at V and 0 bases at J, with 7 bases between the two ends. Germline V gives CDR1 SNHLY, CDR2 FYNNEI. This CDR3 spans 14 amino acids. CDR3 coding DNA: TGTGCCAGCAGTCCGACTGCAACTAATGAAAAACTGTTTTTT. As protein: CASSPTATNEKLFF.

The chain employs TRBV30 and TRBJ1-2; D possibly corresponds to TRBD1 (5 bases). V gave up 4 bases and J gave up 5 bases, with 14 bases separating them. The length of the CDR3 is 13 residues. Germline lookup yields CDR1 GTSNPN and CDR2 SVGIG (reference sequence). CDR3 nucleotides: TGTGCCTGGACTCCGGACACGGAGTATGGCTACACCTTC. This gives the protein CAWTPDTEYGYTF.